This TCR beta chain was identified during a study of blood T cell repertoires in COVID-19. Across the study: The United States, Italy and Spain provided the acute and convalescent COVID-19 samples. Sources were T cells, B-cell-depleted T cells, or PBMCs; the material itself was cDNA or gDNA.

Source study methods: Researchers report that nucleated cell counts were estimated from reference gene primer amplification. Libraries were prepared by immunoSEQ multiplex PCR; TCRdb keeps only in-frame clonotypes and omits some of them. V and J calls and clone size are given by that table; D and trimming were obtained from the DNA. The table records some 120,000 clones, less than 95% of them present only once. Germline V CDR1 and CDR2: MDHEN, SYDVKM. V trimming: 1 base; J trimming: 3 bases; junction bases outside the gene matches: 7. There are 16 residues in the CDR3. Input material: peripheral blood. The J gene is TRBJ2-7, the V gene TRBV28; 9 bases fit TRBD2. The receptor was isolated from a human donor with active COVID-19. The donor label of this sample is uncertain. As DNA, the CDR3 is TGTGCCAGCAGTTTATCTGGACTAGCGATGAACTACGAGCAGTACTTC. Translated: CASSLSGLAMNYEQYF.